This T cell receptor beta chain was profiled in a study of spatial heterogeneity in lung cancer (dated by TCRdb to the late 2010s). Concerning the study at large: More beta-chain than alpha-chain transcripts were consistently detected, likely reflecting higher beta-chain transcript abundance. A strong correlation was found between TCR transcript counts in tumor regions and a T cell transcriptional module score from matched bulk RNA-seq. In the raw uncorrected reads, each unique combination of TCR and UMI appeared on average more than ten times. In non-small cell lung cancer, the study quantitatively compared TCR alpha and beta repertoires across several tumor regions, matched nontumor lung, and blood. The study linked features of the TCR repertoire to counts of nonsynonymous mutations, which were determined by whole-exome sequencing of tumor tissue. At surgery, both alpha and beta chains were TCR-sequenced in 220 tumor regions, about 61 matched nontumor lung samples and a few dozen PBMC samples.

What this sample's time point label stands for: sample taken at primary tumor resection. The donors were some 70 patients from the lung TRACERx cohort who had early-stage, untreated non-small cell lung cancer. Whole RNA extracted from tumor and nontumor lung tissue, or from cryopreserved PBMC samples, was used for TCR sequencing without cell sorting. Patients were selected for TCR sequencing only if sufficient RNA was available from at least two tumor regions. Before being selected, tumor and adjacent nontumor lung specimens were reviewed by a lung pathologist. In this sample, this clonotype turned up a few times. This receptor's antigen is unknown. A junction boundary mismatches the germline segment, possibly from a read error. The size of this beta chain means little, since it is a stray read in a library made for alpha chains. Study-wide conclusions, independent of this receptor: The tumor nonsynonymous mutation count correlated with the number of expanded intratumoral alpha and beta TCRs. TCR-seq coverage of tumor T cells was estimated to be only about 7% for alpha chains and more than 11% for beta chains. Confirming at a functional level the hypothesis that regional TCRs recognize regional mutations was considered to require additional single-cell paired TCR alpha and beta sequencing. Counts of ubiquitous and regional expanded TCRs correlated with counts of ubiquitous and regional nonsynonymous mutations, respectively.

The library was prepared using 5' RACE. Sequencing was performed on a NextSeq 500. In the TCR library protocol, a unique molecular identifier was attached to each TCR cDNA molecule so that PCR and sequencing errors could be corrected. As for how the authors treated the data: TCR identification, UMI-based error correction and CDR3 extraction were performed with Decombinator tools. TCRs above a frequency of 2 per 1,000, corresponding to the top 1% of the tumor frequency distribution, were defined as expanded. Expanded tumor TCRs statistically deemed absent (corrected P<0.05) from at least one tumor region were classed as regional, and all other expanded tumor TCRs were classed as ubiquitous. Renyi diversity was calculated using the R vegan package after each repertoire was subsampled 100 times to 5,000 TCRs. To build CDR3 similarity networks, amino acid triplet string-kernel similarity was used, and CDR3s were connected when their pairwise similarity was above 0.82. TCRdb redid the processing of the public reads, applying fastp at Q25 and MiXCR, and retained in-frame beta chains. Each entry merges the rows of one CDR3 protein and shows their most common DNA and genes. TCRdb's processing, not the authors' own work, is the source of the V and J calls. The sample table records 100 or so distinct CDR3 sequences.

The clonotype comes from a male donor with early-stage non-small cell lung cancer. The sequencing here drew on lung tumor tissue, taken at surgery.

The DNA reads as follows: TGTGCCAGCTCACCAGATTTGACCGGGGGATACAATGAGCGGTTCTTC. This sequence encodes CASSPDLTGGYNERFF. The chain is assembled from TRBV18 and TRBJ2-1; the D segment could be TRBD2, given 6 matching bases. The CDR1 and CDR2 encoded by the germline V gene are KGHSH and LQKENI. There are 16 amino acids in the CDR3, from cysteine to phenylalanine inclusive. CDR3 DNA only is kept here, 48 bases in frame from base 1.